This TCR beta chain was retrieved from a study of CD8+CD57+ T cells in acquired aplastic anemia. Study information: Mean DNA quantity obtained from sorted CD4+ and CD8+ cells was 2.5 to 4 ug. The study, taken as a whole, reports: Significance was not reached for CD8+ Simpson's diversity between patients and controls. Common to patients and controls were 25 to 30 CD8+ CDR3 sequences.

CDR3 and TCR beta VDJ profiling relied on genomic DNA as the template. MiXCR, run by TCRdb on the reads, gives a single entry per CDR3 protein. The table lists 250,000 to 350,000 distinct CDR3 sequences, approximately 56% of them singletons. This clonotype was detected ten times or more. As yet, its antigen is unknown. The ends were cut back, 6 bases at V and 5 bases at J, with 14 bases in the middle. Looked up from germline, CDR1 is MDHEN and CDR2 is SYDVKM. The CDR3 has 14 residues. Material for sequencing was sorted CD4+, CD8+, or CD8+CD57+ T cells (not recorded which) from PBMCs. The chain combines TRBV28 with TRBJ1-5; D unresolved. The origin of this receptor is a human donor with severe aplastic anemia or a healthy control (not recorded which). The CDR3 DNA sequence: TGTGCCAGCAGAGATCAGTCGGACCATCAGCCCCAGCATTTT. It encodes CASRDQSDHQPQHF.